This T cell receptor beta chain was captured by sequencing in a study of T-cell memory formation after mild COVID-19. V was trimmed by 1 base and J by 6 bases, leaving 16 bases between them. The CDR3 is 15 residues long. Germline assignment: CDR1 ENHRY and CDR2 SYGVKD. TCRdb re-called the 5' RACE reads through MiXCR, storing one row per CDR3 protein. The sample has hundreds of thousands of distinct CDR3 sequences, around 20% seen once; the top ten hold roughly an eighth. This sequence joins TRBV10-3 and TRBJ2-7; D perhaps matches TRBD2 (6 bases). The receptor was isolated from an adult woman who had mild COVID-19 (a few samples of this study predate the infection). Cell type and time point are not known. Sequencing was done on a sample of PBMCs or a T cell subset sorted from them (not recorded which). The CDR3 is CAISEYNGSLGEQYF. Written as DNA, the CDR3 is TGTGCCATCAGTGAGTATAACGGGAGCCTCGGCGAGCAGTACTTC.